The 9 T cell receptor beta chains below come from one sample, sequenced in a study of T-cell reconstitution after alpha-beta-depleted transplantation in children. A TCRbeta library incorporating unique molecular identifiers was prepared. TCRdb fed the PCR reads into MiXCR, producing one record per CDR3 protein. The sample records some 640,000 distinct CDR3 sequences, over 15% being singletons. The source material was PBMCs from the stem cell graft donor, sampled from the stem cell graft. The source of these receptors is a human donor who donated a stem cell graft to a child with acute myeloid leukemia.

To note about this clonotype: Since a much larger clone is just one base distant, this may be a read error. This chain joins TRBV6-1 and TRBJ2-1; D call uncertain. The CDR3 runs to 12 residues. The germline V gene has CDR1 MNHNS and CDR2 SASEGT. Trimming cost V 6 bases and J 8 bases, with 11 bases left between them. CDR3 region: CASRPNYDEQFF. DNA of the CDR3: TGTGCCAGCAGGCCGAATTACGATGAGCAGTTCTTC.

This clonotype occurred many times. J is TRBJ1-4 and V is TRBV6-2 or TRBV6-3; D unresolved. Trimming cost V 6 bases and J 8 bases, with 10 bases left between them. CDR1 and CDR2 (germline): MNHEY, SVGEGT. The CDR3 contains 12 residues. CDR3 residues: CASSLRAEKLFF. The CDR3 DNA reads TGTGCCAGCAGCCTTCGGGCAGAAAAACTGTTTTTT.

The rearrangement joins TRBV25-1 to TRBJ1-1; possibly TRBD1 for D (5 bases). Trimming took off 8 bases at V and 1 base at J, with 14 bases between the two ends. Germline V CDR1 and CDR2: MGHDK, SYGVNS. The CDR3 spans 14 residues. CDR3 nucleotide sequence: TGTGCCAGCCGGCAGGGCACGGAGAACACTGAAGCTTTCTTT. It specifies CASRQGTENTEAFF.

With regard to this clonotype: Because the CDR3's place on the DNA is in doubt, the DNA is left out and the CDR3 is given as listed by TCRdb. The CDR3 here is CASSFGAGAYGYTF. The V gene is TRBV12-3 or TRBV12-4, the J gene TRBJ1-2; the table's D call TRBD1 went unverified against the DNA. Counting both end residues, the CDR3 totals 14 amino acids.

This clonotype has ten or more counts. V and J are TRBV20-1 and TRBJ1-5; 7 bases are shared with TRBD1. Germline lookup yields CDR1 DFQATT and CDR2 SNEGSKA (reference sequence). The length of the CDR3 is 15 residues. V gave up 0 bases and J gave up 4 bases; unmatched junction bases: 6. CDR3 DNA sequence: TGCAGTGCTAGAGATGTTGCAGGGGGTAATCAGCCCCAGCATTTT. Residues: CSARDVAGGNQPQHF.

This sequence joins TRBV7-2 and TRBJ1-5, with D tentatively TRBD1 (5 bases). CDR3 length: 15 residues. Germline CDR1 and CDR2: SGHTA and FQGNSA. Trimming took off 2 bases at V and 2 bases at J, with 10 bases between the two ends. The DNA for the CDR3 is TGTGCCAGCAGCTTACCCCTGGGGGGCAATCAGCCCCAGCATTTT. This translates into CASSLPLGGNQPQHF.

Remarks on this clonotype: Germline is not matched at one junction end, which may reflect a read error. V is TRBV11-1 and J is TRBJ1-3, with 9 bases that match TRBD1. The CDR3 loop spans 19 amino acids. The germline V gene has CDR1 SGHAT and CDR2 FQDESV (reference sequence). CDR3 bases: TGTGCCAGCAGCTTAGACGGGACAGGGTGGTTTTCGGCTGGAAACTCCATATATTTT. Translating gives CASSLDGTGWFSAGNSIYF.

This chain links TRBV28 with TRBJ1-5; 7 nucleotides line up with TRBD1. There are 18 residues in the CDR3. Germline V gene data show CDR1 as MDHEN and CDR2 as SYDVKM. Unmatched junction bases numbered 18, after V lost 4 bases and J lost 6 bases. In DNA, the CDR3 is TGTGCCAGCAGTTCGAGACTTAACAGGGGAAGTGCCGGTCAGCCCCAGCATTTT. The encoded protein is CASSSRLNRGSAGQPQHF.

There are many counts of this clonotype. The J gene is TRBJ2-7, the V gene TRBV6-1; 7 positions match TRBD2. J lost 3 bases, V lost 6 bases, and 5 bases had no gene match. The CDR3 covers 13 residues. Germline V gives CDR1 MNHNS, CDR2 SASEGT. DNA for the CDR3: TGTGCCAGCAGCGGGGGGACCTTCTACGAGCAGTACTTC. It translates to CASSGGTFYEQYF.